The clone carrying this T cell receptor beta chain was observed a single time. Antigen unknown. The sample originates from a study of CD8+CD57+ T cells in acquired aplastic anemia. Trimming removed 1 base at V and 1 base at J, with 10 bases between. The CDR3 is 15 residues long. CDR1 is SEHNR, CDR2 FQNEAQ, per germline (reference sequence). General study results and limits: Comparison of patients with controls identified roughly 30 shared CD8+ CDR3 sequences. CD8+ Simpson's diversity did not differ significantly between patients and controls.

Genomic DNA acted as the template from which TCR beta VDJ combination and CDR3 sequence profiling were carried out. TCRdb re-called the reads through MiXCR, storing one row per CDR3 protein. Seen here are 150,000 to 200,000 distinct CDR3 sequences, 55% to 70% observed once, and the top ten hold roughly 50%. This chain uses TRBV7-9 with TRBJ1-2; D remains ambiguous. The receptor was isolated from a human donor with severe aplastic anemia or a healthy control (not recorded which). The sequencing sample was made of sorted CD4+, CD8+, or CD8+CD57+ T cells (not recorded which) from PBMCs. The CDR3 here is CASSLVIGSNYGYTF. The CDR3 DNA reads TGTGCCAGCAGCTTAGTGATCGGCAGTAACTATGGCTACACCTTC.